This TCR beta chain was profiled in a study of regulatory T cells in long-lasting Graves disease. Broader study findings: Favored usage of TRBV28, TRBJ1-2 and TRBJ2-5 was recorded in persistent disease. Fewer public clonotypes were shared by new patients (just under 1,000) than by persistent patients (around 2,800).

This CDR3 is 14 amino acids long. As for this clonotype: Its target is not known. Germline and junction disagree at one end, which may indicate a read error.

CDR3 regions were amplified by Arm-PCR using iRepertoire HTBI primers to build TCR beta libraries. TCRdb redid the calling of the multiplex PCR reads with MiXCR, one entry per CDR3 protein. The table shows 310,000 or so distinct CDR3 sequences, with less than 20% occurring only once. Stated time point: persistent/refractory GD, antithyroid drugs over 5 years with positive TRAb. TCR sequences were obtained from RNA taken from PBMCs. The source was peripheral blood mononuclear cells (PBMCs), collected when the disease was refractory, from a patient treated with antithyroid drugs. The source is a female donor with Graves disease. This chain uses TRBV12-3 or TRBV12-4 with TRBJ2-2; D possibly matches TRBD1 or TRBD2 (6 bases each). DNA of the CDR3: TGTGCCAGCAGTCAAGGGGGGAACTCCGGGGAGCTGTTTTTT. Translating gives CASSQGGNSGELFF.